This TCR beta chain was sequenced in a study of cytomegalovirus exposure and HLA in healthy donors. Study as a whole: Approximately 180 million T cells yielded about 120 million unique TCR beta sequences, as an earlier analysis found.

Concerning this clone: The antigen is unknown.

Overall study results and limits: Later analysis associated a missense DCLRE1C variant with TCR beta V- and J-gene trimming. In a later analysis, DRB1 alleles had the most associated TCRs; HLA-C alleles the fewest.

This CDR3 contains 15 residues. CDR1 and CDR2 (germline): MNHEY, SVGAGI. V lost 2 bases and J lost 1, with 11 bases in between. 60 Vbeta and 13 Jbeta primers were used in PCR. Clones were read by immunoSEQ multiplex PCR, and TCRdb kept only the in-frame ones, dropping some. The table records roughly 130,000 clones, approximately 69% of them present only once. The specimen sequenced was PBMCs. The sequence derives from a middle-aged man in good health and CMV-seropositive. This rearrangement joins TRBV6-5 to TRBJ1-1, with D possibly matching TRBD1 (5 bases). In nucleotides, the CDR3 is TGTGCCAGCAGTTACCGGCCACAGGCGAACACTGAAGCTTTCTTT. This codes for CASSYRPQANTEAFF.